The 11 T cell receptor beta chains below come from one sample, sequenced in a study of T cells in Graves' hyperthyroidism and ophthalmopathy. Regions amplified from RNA transcripts were the TCR beta CDR3 regions. HTBI primers drove first-round RT-PCR of the TCR CDR3. A single record per CDR3 protein comes from TCRdb applying MiXCR to the multiplex PCR reads. The repertoire holds over 250,000 distinct CDR3 sequences, with 22% as singletons. Material: blood. All receptors come from a man between 25 and 39 years old with Graves' ophthalmopathy.

This clonotype was observed at least ten times. V gene TRBV20-1 combines with J gene TRBJ1-1; D is undetermined. Germline CDR1 DFQATT, CDR2 SNEGSKA (reference sequence). The V and J ends lost 3 bases and 4 bases respectively, with 6 bases between them. The CDR3 covers 11 residues. The CDR3 bases are TGCAGTGCTAGCACCGGCACTGAAGCTTTCTTT. This translates into CSASTGTEAFF.

The rearrangement links TRBV6-5 to TRBJ1-1; the D is unclear. Germline assignment: CDR1 MNHEY and CDR2 SVGAGI. Trimming cost V 2 bases and J 3 bases, with 16 bases left between them. This CDR3 comprises 16 residues. The CDR3 DNA sequence: TGTGCCAGCAGTTACCTACTGGCAGGCGGGGACACTGAAGCTTTCTTT. Protein sequence: CASSYLLAGGDTEAFF.

This clonotype was counted between two and nine times. V is TRBV19 and J is TRBJ2-7; tentative D call: TRBD1 (5 bases). CDR3 size: 14 residues. V was shortened by 2 bases and J by 5 bases, with 13 bases between the two germline ends. Germline V gene lookup returns CDR1 LNHDA and CDR2 SQIVND (reference sequence). The CDR3: CASSIRGKGHEQYF. CDR3 DNA: TGTGCCAGTAGTATAAGGGGTAAGGGCCACGAGCAGTACTTC.

As for this clonotype: Germline is not matched at one junction end, which may reflect a read error. The chain recombines TRBV4-1 with TRBJ1-4, with D possibly being TRBD1 (6 bases). Per the germline V gene, CDR1 is MGHRA and CDR2 is YSYEKL. This CDR3 spans 18 amino acids. The CDR3 DNA sequence: TGTGCCAGCAGCCAAGAGGGGGGGCGGTATGCAACTAATGAAAAACTGTTTTTT. Protein product: CASSQEGGRYATNEKLFF.

The chain employs TRBV5-5 and TRBJ1-5; TRBD1 might be the D (5 bases). The CDR3 is made up of 13 amino acids. CDR1 and CDR2 from the germline V gene are SGHKS and YYEKEE (reference sequence). V lost 0 bases to trimming and J lost 6 bases, with 7 bases between them. The CDR3 DNA reads as TGTGCCAGCAGCTTGGAGGACATTCAGCCCCAGCATTTT. This translates into CASSLEDIQPQHF.

In its sample, this clonotype was seen many times. The chain's CDR3 is CASSLIPGGDGEGTDTQYF. Here the CDR3 DNA reads TGTGCCAGCAGTTTAATCCCAGGGGGCGATGGGGAGGGCACAGATACGCAGTATTTT. The J gene is TRBJ2-3, the V gene TRBV28, with TRBD1 matching over 8 bases. This CDR3 region has 19 residues. Germline lookup yields CDR1 MDHEN and CDR2 SYDVKM. The junction had 14 bases not matched to a gene; V was cut back by 2 bases and J by 1 base.

This clonotype was detected ten times or more. The chain couples TRBV5-1 to TRBJ2-3, with a weak D call TRBD2 (5 bases). V was cut by 0 bases and J by 2 bases, with 7 bases left in between. This CDR3 is 14 amino acids long. The germline V gene encodes CDR1 SGHRS and CDR2 YFSETQ. As DNA, the CDR3 is TGCGCCAGCAGCTTGGGAGGGAACACAGATACGCAGTATTTT. Translated, it gives CASSLGGNTDTQYF. Complete variable domain (other parts from reference TRBV5-1 and TRBJ2-3): KAGVTQTPRYLIKTRGQQVTLSCSPISGHRSVSWYQQTPGQGLQFLFEYFSETQRNKGNFPGRFSGRQFSNSRSEMNVSTLELGDSALYLCASSLGGNTDTQYFGPGTRLTVL.

CDR3 amino acids: CASSHTRNSYNEQFF. CDR3 sequence (DNA): TGTGCCAGCAGCCATACTAGGAATTCCTACAATGAGCAGTTCTTC. The chain joins TRBV5-5 to TRBJ2-1; maybe TRBD2 (5 bases). Germline V gene lookup returns CDR1 SGHKS and CDR2 YYEKEE (reference sequence). Trimming pared 4 bases from V and 1 base from J, leaving 12 bases between. The length of the CDR3 is 15 residues. Together with reference TRBV5-5 and TRBJ2-1, the CDR3 gives the full variable domain: DAGVTQSPTHLIKTRGQQVTLRCSPISGHKSVSWYQQVLGQGPQFIFQYYEKEERGRGNFPDRFSARQFPNYSSELNVNALLLGDSALYLCASSHTRNSYNEQFFGPGTRLTVL.

This clonotype was recorded at least ten times. The chain joins TRBV11-2 to TRBJ2-7, with TRBD2 identical over 12 bases. Trimming at V came to 5 bases and at J to 4 bases, leaving 6 bases not matched to a gene. The CDR3 contains 15 residues. Germline V lookup: CDR1 SGHAT, CDR2 FQNNGV. CDR3 coding DNA: TGTGCCAGCAGCAAGACTAGCGGGAGTTTATACGAGCAGTACTTC. Translating it yields CASSKTSGSLYEQYF.

This clonotype was seen ten or more times. The rearrangement uses TRBV20-1 and TRBJ2-7, with TRBD2 identical over 10 bases. The V segment lost 6 bases and the J segment 0 bases; nucleotides outside the gene matches: 8. The CDR3 spans 15 residues. Germline loops: CDR1 DFQATT, CDR2 SNEGSKA (reference sequence). CDR3 bases: TGCAGTGCCCCCCGCAGCGGGAGGGCCTCCTACGAGCAGTACTTC. Protein product: CSAPRSGRASYEQYF.

This clonotype came up once. The V and J genes are TRBV20-1 and TRBJ1-2; no clear D. The CDR3 spans 13 residues. Germline V lookup: CDR1 DFQATT, CDR2 SNEGSKA (reference sequence). The germline V and J ends were trimmed by 5 bases and 4 bases, with 14 bases remaining between them. This CDR3 is CSAEDVGSYGYTF. CDR3 sequence (DNA): TGCAGTGCTGAGGACGTCGGGAGCTATGGCTACACCTTC.